This entry describes one T cell receptor beta chain. Its antigen is unknown. Lactation, pregnancy, other autoimmune disease or uncontrolled infection led to exclusion of patients. Cells are PBMCs isolated from roughly 9.2 ml of fresh blood. RNA transcripts provided the source from which TCR beta CDR3 regions were amplified. The HTBI primer set served for first-round RT-PCR of the TCR CDR3. TCRdb reprocessed the multiplex PCR reads via MiXCR and lists one record per CDR3 protein. In the table there are about 380,000 distinct CDR3 sequences, roughly 14% of which are singletons. This sample is drawn from a study of T cells in Graves' hyperthyroidism and ophthalmopathy. Study-wide background: Peripheral blood specimens were obtained at initial diagnosis, prior to any treatment. Study-level points and caveats: Ophthalmopathy prediction by the model preceded onset by a median roughly 6 months.

This CDR3 spans 13 amino acids. Germline V gene lookup returns CDR1 DFQATT and CDR2 SNEGSKA (reference sequence). J was trimmed by 9 bases and V by 1 base; bases with no gene match: 6. Material for sequencing was blood. J is TRBJ2-1 and V is TRBV20-1, with TRBD2 matching 7 bases. This TCR derives from a woman aged 55-75 years with Graves' hyperthyroidism. The CDR3 DNA reads TGCAGTGCTAGAGTCTGGAGCGGGACTGAGCAGTTCTTC. Translation: CSARVWSGTEQFF.